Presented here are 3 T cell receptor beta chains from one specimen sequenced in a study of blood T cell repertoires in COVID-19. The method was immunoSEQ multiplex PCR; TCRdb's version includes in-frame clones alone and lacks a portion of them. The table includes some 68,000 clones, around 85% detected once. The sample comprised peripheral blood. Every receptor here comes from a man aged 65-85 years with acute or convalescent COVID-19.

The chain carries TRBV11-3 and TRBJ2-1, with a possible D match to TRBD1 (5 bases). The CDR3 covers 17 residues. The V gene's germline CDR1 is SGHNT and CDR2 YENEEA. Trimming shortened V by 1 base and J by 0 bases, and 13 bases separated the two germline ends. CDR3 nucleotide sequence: TGTGCCAGCAGCTTAGGGTGGGGCGGTAGCTCCTACAATGAGCAGTTCTTC. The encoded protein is CASSLGWGGSSYNEQFF.

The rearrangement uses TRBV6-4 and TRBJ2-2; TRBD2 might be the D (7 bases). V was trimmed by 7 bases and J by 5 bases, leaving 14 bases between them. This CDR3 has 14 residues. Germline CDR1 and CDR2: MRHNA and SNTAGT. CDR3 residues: CASTQRGGTGELFF. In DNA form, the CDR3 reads TGTGCCAGCACCCAAAGGGGGGGGACCGGGGAGCTGTTTTTT.

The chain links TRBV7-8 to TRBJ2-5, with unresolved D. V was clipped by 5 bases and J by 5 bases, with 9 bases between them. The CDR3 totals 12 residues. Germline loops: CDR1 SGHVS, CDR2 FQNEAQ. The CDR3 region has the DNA TGTGCCAGCAGCCCCTCTAGGGAGACCCAGTACTTC. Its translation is CASSPSRETQYF. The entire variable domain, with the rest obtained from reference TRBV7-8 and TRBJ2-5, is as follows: GAGVSQSPRYKVAKRGQDVALRCDPISGHVSLFWYQQALGQGPEFLTYFQNEAQLDKSGLPSDRFFAERPEGSVSTLKIQRTQQEDSAVYLCASSPSRETQYFGPGTRLLVL.